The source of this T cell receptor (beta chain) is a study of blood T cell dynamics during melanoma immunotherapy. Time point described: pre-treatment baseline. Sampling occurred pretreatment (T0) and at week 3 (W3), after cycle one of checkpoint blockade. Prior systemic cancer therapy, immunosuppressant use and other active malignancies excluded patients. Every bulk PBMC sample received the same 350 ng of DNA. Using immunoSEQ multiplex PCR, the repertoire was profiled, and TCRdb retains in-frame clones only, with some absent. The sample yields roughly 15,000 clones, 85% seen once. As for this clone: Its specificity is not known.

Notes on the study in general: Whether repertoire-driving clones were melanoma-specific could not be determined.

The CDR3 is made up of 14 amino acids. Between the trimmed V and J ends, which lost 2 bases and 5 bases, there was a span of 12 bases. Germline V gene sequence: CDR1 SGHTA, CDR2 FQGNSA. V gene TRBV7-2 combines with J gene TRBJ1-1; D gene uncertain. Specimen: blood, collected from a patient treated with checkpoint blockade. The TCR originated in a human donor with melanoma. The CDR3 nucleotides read TGTGCCAGCAGCTTACGAAGAGCCGAGACTGAAGCTTTCTTT. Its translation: CASSLRRAETEAFF.